The 9 T cell receptor beta chains below were found in one sample sequenced in a study of identical twins. TCRdb reprocessed the 5' RACE reads with MiXCR, giving one entry per CDR3 protein. There are 500,000 to 650,000 distinct CDR3 sequences in the sample; roughly 6.6% occur only once, and roughly 1.6% lies in the top ten. These same data were also listed under a study on yellow fever vaccine responses in identical twins.

Material for sequencing was PBMCs. All receptors come from a woman aged 18 to 35 in good health.

The V call is TRBV7-9, the J call TRBJ2-7; D not certain. The CDR3 covers 13 residues. Trimming left V 9 bases short and J 5 bases short, with 17 bases between. Germline V gives CDR1 SEHNR, CDR2 FQNEAQ (reference sequence). The CDR3 here is CARGSWGNHEQYV. As DNA, the CDR3 is TGTGCCAGGGGGTCTTGGGGAAACCACGAGCAGTACGTC.

Many counts were recorded for this clonotype. The CDR3 DNA is TGTGCCAGCAGTTTAGTCCCTAGGGGGCCCCAGCATTTT. It yields the protein CASSLVPRGPQHF. This chain connects TRBV12-3 or TRBV12-4 to TRBJ1-5, with a tentative D call TRBD1 (5 bases). This CDR3 is 13 amino acids long. V was pared by 1 base and J by 9 bases, with 10 bases between.

The chain links TRBV7-9 to TRBJ2-7; the D gene is possibly TRBD2 (5 bases). Germline lookup yields CDR1 SEHNR and CDR2 FQNEAQ (reference sequence). The length of the CDR3 is 15 residues. V shed 6 bases and J shed 4 bases, with 19 bases lying between them. CDR3 sequence reads: CASRSTQAGIYEQYF. DNA of the CDR3: TGTGCCAGCAGGAGCACCCAAGCCGGGATATACGAGCAGTACTTC.

CDR3 coding DNA: TGCGCCAGCACTAGCGGGGTAGCCAAAAACATTCAGTACTTC. It specifies CASTSGVAKNIQYF. The V and J genes are TRBV5-1 and TRBJ2-4; 9 nucleotides align to TRBD2. Germline-derived CDR1 and CDR2 are SGHRS and YFSETQ. The ends lost 6 bases at V and 0 bases at J; junction bases unmatched: 1. The length of the CDR3 is 14 residues.

This chain connects TRBV4-1 to TRBJ1-4, with D unclear. CDR1 MGHRA and CDR2 YSYEKL come from the germline V gene. Deletions cut 3 bases from V and 1 base from J, with 6 bases between. The CDR3 is 14 residues long. The DNA for the CDR3 is TGCGCCAGCAGCCATACACAAACTAATGAAAAACTGTTTTTT. This gives the protein CASSHTQTNEKLFF.

This clonotype was seen more than once but under ten times. This chain links TRBV5-1 with TRBJ2-3; TRBD1 aligns across 9 bases. This CDR3 contains 16 residues. The junction had 4 bases not matched to a gene; V was cut back by 0 bases and J by 2 bases. CDR1 SGHRS and CDR2 YFSETQ come from the germline V gene. The CDR3 region is CASSLGGTGLTDTQYF. DNA for the CDR3: TGCGCCAGCAGCTTGGGTGGGACAGGGCTCACAGATACGCAGTATTTT. Full variable domain (remainder filled in from reference TRBV5-1 and TRBJ2-3): KAGVTQTPRYLIKTRGQQVTLSCSPISGHRSVSWYQQTPGQGLQFLFEYFSETQRNKGNFPGRFSGRQFSNSRSEMNVSTLELGDSALYLCASSLGGTGLTDTQYFGPGTRLTVL.

The genes are TRBV21-1 and TRBJ2-1; the DNA was not compared with TRBD2, the D call given in the table. TRBV21-1 has pseudogene status. The CDR3 length is 12 residues. CDR3 sequence (DNA): TGTGCCAGCCGACTAGTCCACAATGAGCAGTTCTTC. Its protein is CASRLVHNEQFF.

The gene calls are TRBV5-1 and TRBJ1-2; D is unclear. The CDR3 covers 15 residues. V was clipped by 0 bases and J by 0 bases, with 9 bases between them. Germline-derived CDR1 and CDR2 are SGHRS and YFSETQ. The CDR3 region has the DNA TGCGCCAGCAGCTTGGACCCAGGAGCTAACTATGGCTACACCTTC. Translating it yields CASSLDPGANYGYTF.

This clonotype has at least ten counts. This chain links TRBV7-3 with TRBJ2-1; a possible D gene is TRBD2 (5 bases). The germline V gene encodes CDR1 SGHTA and CDR2 FQGTGA. The CDR3 length is 17 residues. V lost 5 bases and J 0 bases, leaving 17 bases between the germline ends. CDR3 residues: CASSPGLPPSSYNEQFF. The CDR3 coding sequence is TGTGCCAGCAGCCCAGGACTGCCCCCGAGCTCCTACAATGAGCAGTTCTTC.